At least ten counts were recorded for the clone carrying this T cell receptor beta chain. The antigen is unknown. This entry comes from a study of human T cells and chemical hapten exposure. Study-level findings and limits: Since the donors had alopecia, their immune response may not be the same as that of healthy people.

The germline gives CDR1 SNHLY, CDR2 FYNNEI. The CDR3 length is 15 residues. Trimming left V 0 bases short and J 2 bases short, with 10 bases between. The library labeled individual cDNA molecules by adding unique molecular identifiers to them. Each CDR3 protein is one row after TCRdb ran MiXCR on the RACE reads. The sample records some 380,000 distinct CDR3 sequences, roughly 4.8% being singletons. Time point in this sample: patch test 1, 2 weeks after DPC sensitization. The treatment: therapeutic diphenylcyclopropenone sensitization with weekly scalp DPC. The chain has TRBV2 and TRBJ1-2; D gene ambiguous. This clonotype originated in a woman between 45 and 60 years old with alopecia areata. Some clones in this sample may be carry-over from other donors' samples. Sequenced here: whole blood, sampled in connection with sensitization to the hapten diphenylcyclopropenone (DPC). CDR3 in DNA: TGTGCCAGCAGTGAAGCGCTAGGCGGGAACTATGGCTACACCTTC. This sequence encodes CASSEALGGNYGYTF.